The 23 T cell receptor beta chains given below trace back to one sample, sequenced in a study of T cells after posttransplantation cyclophosphamide. Generated by immunoSEQ multiplex PCR, the TCRdb table keeps only in-frame clones and is missing some. The record shows tens of thousands of clones for this sample, with no singletons present. Sequences were obtained from PBMCs. These receptors came from a woman between 50 and 59 years old in good health and a related stem cell transplant donor.

This clone was observed at least ten times. J is TRBJ1-3 and V is TRBV2, with TRBD1 as a possible D gene (5 bases). Deletions cut 8 bases from V and 4 bases from J, with 15 bases between. This CDR3 contains 14 residues. Looked up from germline, CDR1 is SNHLY and CDR2 is FYNNEI. This chain's CDR3 is CASRFGGEGNTIYF. The CDR3 nucleotides read TGTGCCAGCCGATTCGGGGGAGAGGGAAACACCATATATTTT.

This clone was recorded a few times. V and J are TRBV7-3 and TRBJ2-5; 8 nucleotides agree with TRBD2. CDR1 is SGHTA, CDR2 FQGTGA, per germline. The CDR3 is made up of 15 amino acids. V trimming: 5 bases; J trimming: 5 bases; junction bases outside the gene matches: 10. The CDR3 loop reads CASSPGTRTVETQYF. CDR3 sequence (DNA): TGTGCCAGCAGCCCCGGGACTAGGACAGTCGAGACCCAGTACTTC.

This clone was counted many times. J is TRBJ1-1 and V is TRBV12-3 or TRBV12-4; 8 bases map to TRBD1. The CDR3 is made up of 13 amino acids. J was trimmed by 4 bases and V by 6 bases; bases with no gene match: 4. The CDR3 spells CASRGQVGTEAFF. In nucleotides, the CDR3 is TGTGCCAGCAGGGGACAGGTAGGCACTGAAGCTTTCTTT.

This clone appeared many times. The rearrangement links TRBV4-1 to TRBJ1-2, with D possibly matching TRBD1 (5 bases). V was pared by 0 bases and J by 3 bases, with 14 bases between. The CDR3 is 16 residues long. Germline V lookup: CDR1 MGHRA, CDR2 YSYEKL. CDR3 amino acids: CASSQDIAGVYYGYTF. CDR3 in DNA: TGCGCCAGCAGCCAAGACATAGCGGGGGTTTACTATGGCTACACCTTC.

This clone was counted ten times or more. The chain joins TRBV7-9 to TRBJ2-7; 7 bases agree with TRBD1. Trimming cost V 3 bases and J 5 bases; bases outside gene matches: 4. This CDR3 comprises 13 residues. Germline V gene data show CDR1 as SEHNR and CDR2 as FQNEAQ (reference sequence). In DNA form, the CDR3 reads TGTGCCAGCAGCTTGACGACAGGGAACGAGCAGTACTTC. Encoded protein: CASSLTTGNEQYF. The entire variable domain, with the rest obtained from reference TRBV7-9 and TRBJ2-7, is as follows: DTGVSQNPRHKITKRGQNVTFRCDPISEHNRLYWYRQTLGQGPEFLTYFQNEAQLEKSRLLSDRFSAERPKGSFSTLEIQRTEQGDSAMYLCASSLTTGNEQYFGPGTRLTVT.

The chain recombines TRBV5-4 with TRBJ2-7, with D possibly matching TRBD1 (6 bases). The CDR3 length is 14 residues. The ends were cut back, 5 bases at V and 2 bases at J, with 14 bases in the middle. Germline V lookup: CDR1 SGHNT, CDR2 YYREEE (reference sequence). For the CDR3, the DNA is TGTGCCAGCAGTCCTCCGCAGGGGCCCTACGAGCAGTACTTC. It codes for CASSPPQGPYEQYF.

This clone was recorded at least ten times. The V and J genes are TRBV18 and TRBJ2-2; a possible D gene is TRBD1 (5 bases). Per germline, CDR1 KGHSH and CDR2 LQKENI. The CDR3 extends over 15 amino acids. V lost 2 bases, J lost 0 bases, and 7 bases lay in between. CDR3 amino acids: CASSPETANTGELFF. CDR3 coding DNA: TGTGCCAGCTCACCAGAGACAGCGAACACCGGGGAGCTGTTTTTT.

This clone has at least ten counts. The V and J genes are TRBV6-2 or TRBV6-3 and TRBJ2-7, with D tentatively TRBD2 (5 bases). There are 14 residues in the CDR3. The germline gives CDR1 MNHEY, CDR2 SVGEGT. Trimming stripped 8 bases from V and 1 base from J, with 15 bases between. The DNA of the CDR3 is TGTGCCAGCTCCCTAAGAGGGCAGTCCTACGAGCAGTACTTC. Translated, it gives CASSLRGQSYEQYF.

This clone has a count of ten or more. The chain links TRBV7-9 to TRBJ2-2; TRBD1 is a possible D gene (5 bases). Germline V CDR1 and CDR2: SEHNR, FQNEAQ (reference sequence). Trimming took 2 bases from V and 3 from J, leaving 10 bases between them. This CDR3 comprises 15 residues. The CDR3 region is CASSLQGADTGELFF. The CDR3 nucleotides read TGTGCCAGCAGCTTACAGGGCGCGGACACCGGGGAGCTGTTTTTT.

This clone was detected ten times or more. The gene calls are TRBV5-1 and TRBJ2-7; the D gene is possibly TRBD1 (5 bases). The CDR3 sequence is 15 residues long. Germline CDR1 reads SGHRS; CDR2 reads YFSETQ. Trimming took 2 bases from V and 1 from J, leaving 13 bases between them. CDR3 sequence reads: CASSFGQDHSYEQYF. As DNA, the CDR3 is TGCGCCAGCAGCTTCGGACAAGACCATTCCTACGAGCAGTACTTC.

There are many counts of this clone. This chain joins TRBV7-9 and TRBJ2-3, with TRBD2 matching over 11 bases. The CDR3 contains 18 residues. The J segment lost 0 bases and the V segment lost 1 base, leaving 6 bases of the junction unmatched. CDR1 is SEHNR and CDR2 is FQNEAQ in the germline V gene (reference sequence). CDR3 sequence: CASSLGGTSGGSTDTQYF. The CDR3 region has the DNA TGTGCCAGCAGCTTAGGAGGGACTAGCGGAGGGAGCACAGATACGCAGTATTTT.

CDR3 nucleotide sequence: TGTGCCAGCAGCCCCAGACAGAAATCCACAGATACGCAGTATTTT. This codes for CASSPRQKSTDTQYF. The chain is built from TRBV7-3 and TRBJ2-3, with TRBD1 as a possible D gene (5 bases). Germline CDR1 and CDR2: SGHTA and FQGTGA. The CDR3 is made up of 15 amino acids. Trimming took off 5 bases at V and 2 bases at J, with 14 bases between the two ends.

At least ten counts were recorded for this clone. V is TRBV6-1 and J is TRBJ1-2; D perhaps matches TRBD1 (6 bases). This CDR3 region has 14 residues. V was trimmed by 2 bases and J by 4 bases, leaving 11 bases between them. Germline CDR1 is MNHNS and CDR2 is SASEGT. CDR3 DNA sequence: TGTGCCAGCAGTGAAACGGCAGGGGCCTATGGCTACACCTTC. Its translation is CASSETAGAYGYTF.

This clone was seen many times. The chain couples TRBV27 to TRBJ2-7; D remains unclear. CDR3 length: 14 residues. Per the germline V gene, CDR1 is MNHEY and CDR2 is SMNVEV (reference sequence). With 6 bases removed from V and 3 bases from J, the gap between germline ends came to 15 bases. This CDR3 is CASSMIGPFYEQYF. The CDR3 bases are TGTGCCAGCAGCATGATTGGGCCTTTCTACGAGCAGTACTTC.

This clone was recorded at least ten times. The chain has TRBV12-3 or TRBV12-4 and TRBJ1-1, with 9 positions matching TRBD1. Trimming took 5 bases from V and 5 from J; bases not matched to a gene: 6. The CDR3 has 14 amino acids. The CDR3 nucleotides are TGTGCCAGCAGTCTCGGGACAGGGTGGACTGAAGCTTTCTTT. It translates to CASSLGTGWTEAFF.

The CDR3 nucleotides read TGCGCCAGCAGCCTTGGGGGTAGCGGGAGCGGGGAGACCCAGTACTTC. Amino acids: CASSLGGSGSGETQYF. This chain uses TRBV5-1 with TRBJ2-5; 9 nucleotides align to TRBD2. Trimming removed 4 bases from V and 5 bases from J; junction bases left unmatched: 12. CDR1 SGHRS and CDR2 YFSETQ come from the germline V gene. This CDR3 contains 16 residues.

This clone occurred many times. The chain carries TRBV19 and TRBJ2-3, with 10 bases aligning to TRBD2. The CDR3 totals 15 residues. CDR1 LNHDA and CDR2 SQIVND come from the germline V gene (reference sequence). The V gene end was trimmed by 1 base and the J gene end by 13 bases; junction bases not matched to a gene: 11. CDR3 nucleotides: TGTGCCAGTAGTATAGGGGCCAACCTAGCGGGAGAAAAGTATTTT. It encodes CASSIGANLAGEKYF.

This clone turned up a few times. The chain combines TRBV7-8 with TRBJ1-1; TRBD1 matches 9 bases. The CDR3 sequence is 14 residues long. CDR1 and CDR2 (germline): SGHVS, FQNEAQ. Trimming took 6 bases from V and 3 from J; bases not matched to a gene: 5. The CDR3 DNA follows: TGTGCCAGCAGTTTCGACAGGGGGTACACTGAAGCTTTCTTT. Protein: CASSFDRGYTEAFF.

This clone came up many times. The gene calls are TRBV7-2 and TRBJ2-1; D perhaps matches TRBD1 (7 bases). Deletions cut 5 bases from V and 10 bases from J, with 15 bases between. CDR3 size: 13 residues. Germline loops: CDR1 SGHTA, CDR2 FQGNSA. DNA of the CDR3: TGTGCCAGCAGCGGACAGGTTGGGGGGGAGCAGTTCTTC. Translating it yields CASSGQVGGEQFF.

In its sample, this clone was seen many times. This chain connects TRBV5-4 to TRBJ2-7, with D perhaps matching TRBD2 (6 bases). The CDR3 has 13 amino acids. Germline CDR1 is SGHNT and CDR2 is YYREEE (reference sequence). V lost 3 bases and J 4 bases, leaving 11 bases between the germline ends. CDR3 amino acids: CASSSGGTYEQYF. The CDR3 DNA follows: TGTGCCAGCAGCTCCGGGGGAACTTACGAGCAGTACTTC.

This clone was detected many times. V is TRBV4-2 and J is TRBJ2-1, with 9 bases matching TRBD2. Unmatched junction bases numbered 17, after V lost 5 bases and J lost 6 bases. This CDR3 has 18 amino acids. Looked up from germline, CDR1 is LGHNA and CDR2 is YNFKEQ. The DNA of the CDR3 is TGTGCCAGCAGCTCTGTCGTCGCGGGAGGGCCCTCTGGCAATGAGCAGTTCTTC. Amino acid sequence: CASSSVVAGGPSGNEQFF.

This clone was detected many times. The J gene is TRBJ2-1, the V gene TRBV6-5, with D possibly matching TRBD1 (7 bases). CDR1 is MNHEY, CDR2 SVGAGI, per germline. Trimming removed 8 bases at V and 3 bases at J, with 14 bases between. CDR3 length: 14 residues. The CDR3 loop reads CASGRGTDYNEQFF. The CDR3 DNA sequence: TGTGCCAGCGGACGCGGGACAGACTACAATGAGCAGTTCTTC.

The rearrangement joins TRBV6-5 to TRBJ2-2; the D gene is possibly TRBD1 (6 bases). Deletions cut 10 bases from V and 5 bases from J, with 14 bases between. Germline CDR1 is MNHEY and CDR2 is SVGAGI. The CDR3 runs to 13 residues. The CDR3 DNA sequence: TGTGCCACTGGGGGCGAAGGAACCGGGGAGCTGTTTTTT. Translation gives CATGGEGTGELFF.